Given below is one T cell receptor (beta chain) in context. This entry is derived from a study of T-cell reconstitution after alpha-beta-depleted transplantation in children. A TCRbeta library incorporating unique molecular identifiers was prepared. A single record per CDR3 protein comes from TCRdb applying MiXCR to the PCR reads. Here the sample spans roughly 610,000 distinct CDR3 sequences, 10% being singletons. The germline gives CDR1 MNHEY, CDR2 SMNVEV (reference sequence). This CDR3 has 16 residues. V lost 2 bases and J 3 bases, leaving 17 bases between the germline ends. The receptor comes from a human donor who donated a stem cell graft to a child with acute myeloid leukemia. This sample comprised PBMCs from the stem cell graft donor, obtained from the stem cell graft. The V call is TRBV27, the J call TRBJ2-7; TRBD2 might be the D (6 bases). The CDR3 loop is CASSLGGASNYYEQYF. The CDR3 region has the DNA TGTGCCAGCAGTTTAGGAGGGGCATCAAATTACTACGAGCAGTACTTC.